This TCR beta chain was profiled in a study of response to subunit inactivated influenza vaccine. The study's findings and limits: The authors suggested that every seasonal influenza vaccination recruits few new T cells.

TCRdb reprocessed the RT-PCR reads with MiXCR, giving one entry per CDR3 protein. Seen here are about 500,000 distinct CDR3 sequences, approximately 15% observed once, and the top ten hold approximately 3%. Only a few counts were recorded for this clonotype. Its specificity is not known. The CDR3 consists of 14 residues. J gave up 4 bases and V 5 bases, and 7 bases lay outside the gene matches. Germline lookup yields CDR1 SGHTA and CDR2 FQGNSA. The input for sequencing was CD4+ T cells sorted from PBMCs, taken 23 months after vaccination. The sequence was collected from a man between 50 and 70 years old who received an inactivated influenza vaccine. This chain joins TRBV7-2 and TRBJ1-2; 7 bases map to TRBD1. In DNA form, the CDR3 reads TGTGCCAGCAGCGAGGTCAGGGGGGGCTATGGCTACACCTTC. Translated: CASSEVRGGYGYTF.